The 15 T cell receptor beta chains reported below all come from one sample, sequenced in a study of cytomegalovirus exposure and HLA in healthy donors. Amplification used 60 Vbeta primers and 13 Jbeta primers. This table comes from immunoSEQ multiplex PCR, and its TCRdb copy is limited to in-frame clones, with some not included. The sample records more than 95,000 clones, roughly a tenth being singletons. The sample was PBMCs. The receptor set was obtained from a woman younger than 35 in good health and CMV-seropositive.

This clone has only a few counts. This chain links TRBV7-6 with TRBJ1-1; 9 bases agree with TRBD1. This CDR3 has 14 amino acids. Germline V gene lookup returns CDR1 SGHVS and CDR2 FNYEAQ. V was clipped by 5 bases and J by 1 base; unmatched bases: 2. The CDR3 nucleotides are TGTGCCAGCAGCGCACAGGGGGCGAACACTGAAGCTTTCTTT. It yields the protein CASSAQGANTEAFF.

The table lists this clone with a few counts. The chain joins TRBV27 to TRBJ1-1; 11 nucleotides line up with TRBD1. Germline CDR1 reads MNHEY; CDR2 reads SMNVEV (reference sequence). CDR3 length equals 16 residues. With 5 bases clipped from V and 0 bases from J, the junction kept 5 bases outside the gene matches. CDR3 nucleotides: TGTGCCAGCAGTACCGGGGACAGGGGGATGAACACTGAAGCTTTCTTT. It codes for CASSTGDRGMNTEAFF.

The sample holds a few counts of this clone. V is TRBV7-9 and J is TRBJ2-1; D is ambiguous. The CDR3 has 14 residues. Germline V lookup: CDR1 SEHNR, CDR2 FQNEAQ (reference sequence). Deletions cut 1 base from V and 12 bases from J, with 16 bases between. The CDR3 region is CASSLGPQAQVQFF. Here the CDR3 DNA reads TGTGCCAGCAGCTTAGGTCCCCAGGCCCAAGTGCAGTTCTTC. Full variable domain (outside the CDR3, taken from reference TRBV7-9 and TRBJ2-1): DTGVSQNPRHKITKRGQNVTFRCDPISEHNRLYWYRQTLGQGPEFLTYFQNEAQLEKSRLLSDRFSAERPKGSFSTLEIQRTEQGDSAMYLCASSLGPQAQVQFFGPGTRLTVL.

This clone was seen a handful of times. This sequence joins TRBV6-6 and TRBJ2-2, with a weak D call TRBD2 (5 bases). From germline, CDR1 is MNHNY and CDR2 SVGAGI (reference sequence). The CDR3 contains 14 residues. V was pared by 0 bases and J by 6 bases, with 8 bases between. In DNA, the CDR3 is TGTGCCAGCAGTTACTCCCGACTATCCGGGGAGCTGTTTTTT. Encoded protein: CASSYSRLSGELFF.

The chain uses TRBV11-1 and TRBJ2-3; TRBD2 aligns across 12 bases. The J segment lost 3 bases and the V segment lost 5 bases, leaving 3 bases of the junction unmatched. Germline CDR1 and CDR2: SGHAT and FQDESV (reference sequence). The CDR3 runs to 15 residues. As DNA, the CDR3 is TGTGCCAGCAGCCTAGGGACTAGCGGGACAGATACGCAGTATTTT. Its protein is CASSLGTSGTDTQYF. Using reference TRBV11-1 and TRBJ2-3 for the parts outside the CDR3, the full variable domain is EAEVAQSPRYKITEKSQAVAFWCDPISGHATLYWYRQILGQGPELLVQFQDESVVDDSQLPKDRFSAERLKGVDSTLKIQPAELGDSAMYLCASSLGTSGTDTQYFGPGTRLTVL.

This chain uses TRBV2 with TRBJ2-4, with a tentative D call TRBD2 (5 bases). The CDR3 has 15 residues. Germline CDR1 SNHLY, CDR2 FYNNEI. The ends were cut back, 1 base at V and 7 bases at J, with 14 bases in the middle. CDR3: CASSEDGSSGNIQYF. DNA for the CDR3: TGTGCCAGCAGTGAAGACGGGTCGAGCGGCAACATTCAGTACTTC.

A few counts support this clone. J is TRBJ1-3 and V is TRBV6-1; D call uncertain. Germline lookup yields CDR1 MNHNS and CDR2 SASEGT. CDR3 length equals 14 residues. V was cut by 3 bases and J by 0 bases, with 6 bases left in between. The CDR3 DNA sequence: TGTGCCAGCAGTGACAGTTTCTCTGGAAACACCATATATTTT. This gives the protein CASSDSFSGNTIYF.

The gene calls are TRBV10-3 and TRBJ2-3; 12 bases match TRBD2. Trimming took 7 bases from V and 7 from J; bases not matched to a gene: 3. Germline lookup yields CDR1 ENHRY and CDR2 SYGVKD. The CDR3 has 13 amino acids. The CDR3 here is CAITSGRGNTQYF. CDR3 bases: TGTGCCATCACTAGCGGGAGGGGAAATACGCAGTATTTT.

V gene TRBV21-1 combines with J gene TRBJ2-7; the D segment call TRBD1 is taken from the table without a DNA check. TRBV21-1 is a recognized pseudogene. The CDR3 is 12 amino acids. Here the CDR3 reads CARDRGGNEQYF. CDR3 DNA: TGTGCCAGGGACAGGGGCGGCAACGAGCAGTACTTC.

In its sample, this clone was seen a few times. The chain carries TRBV6-5 and TRBJ1-1; tentative D call: TRBD1 (6 bases). Germline assignment: CDR1 MNHEY and CDR2 SVGAGI. The CDR3 is made up of 13 amino acids. The V end lost 2 bases, the J end lost 7 bases, and 11 bases lay between the germline ends. CDR3 in DNA: TGTGCCAGCAGTTACCCCCCCAGGGGTGAAGCTTTCTTT. It is translated as CASSYPPRGEAFF.

This clone was seen only a few times. Other DNA variants within this sample encode the same CDR3. The chain couples TRBV6-1 to TRBJ2-7; 11 positions agree with TRBD1. The CDR3 runs to 12 residues. From germline, CDR1 is MNHNS and CDR2 SASEGT. The V gene end was trimmed by 8 bases and the J gene end by 6 bases; junction bases not matched to a gene: 3. CDR3 coding DNA: TGTGCCAGCGGGGACAGGGGGAGCGAGCAGTACTTC. Protein sequence: CASGDRGSEQYF.

The V gene is TRBV18, the J gene TRBJ1-5, with D possibly TRBD1 on 6 matching bases. Germline loops: CDR1 KGHSH, CDR2 LQKENI. This CDR3 contains 13 residues. The V end lost 3 bases, the J end lost 4 bases, and 7 bases lay between the germline ends. The CDR3 region has the DNA TGTGCCAGCTCACCGGACAGAAATCAGCCCCAGCATTTT. Protein sequence: CASSPDRNQPQHF.

This chain uses TRBV5-1 with TRBJ2-2; 10 positions agree with TRBD2. CDR3 length: 16 amino acids. V lost 4 bases and J lost 4; bases outside the gene matches: 7. Germline CDR1 is SGHRS and CDR2 is YFSETQ. CDR3 sequence reads: CASSTRSGRATGELFF. CDR3 coding DNA: TGCGCCAGCAGCACCCGGAGCGGGAGGGCCACCGGGGAGCTGTTTTTT.

V usage is TRBV19 and J usage is TRBJ1-2, with 7 bases that match TRBD1. The CDR3 length is 12 residues. Germline lookup yields CDR1 LNHDA and CDR2 SQIVND (reference sequence). J gave up 8 bases and V 8 bases, and 8 bases lay outside the gene matches. This CDR3 is CASEQGPRGYTF. In DNA, the CDR3 is TGTGCCAGTGAACAGGGGCCCCGGGGCTACACCTTC.

The V call is TRBV30, the J call TRBJ1-2; 8 positions agree with TRBD1. CDR3 length: 15 residues. Germline V gives CDR1 GTSNPN, CDR2 SVGIG (reference sequence). V trimming: 3 bases; J trimming: 1 base; junction bases outside the gene matches: 7. The CDR3 protein is CAWRRIGQGNYGYTF. The CDR3 nucleotides are TGTGCCTGGAGGCGGATAGGACAGGGTAACTATGGCTACACCTTC.